The 31 T cell receptor beta chains listed next were all sequenced from one sample in a study of T cell changes during pregnancy in multiple sclerosis. TCRdb's table, derived via immunoSEQ multiplex PCR, lists solely in-frame clones and lacks some. This table has 30,000 to 40,000 clones, about 92% appearing once. The sample consisted of CD8+ T cells from peripheral blood mononuclear cells, taken in the first trimester of pregnancy. The receptors come from a female donor with multiple sclerosis, enrolled in a pregnancy study.

The CDR3 DNA follows: TGTGCCAGCAGCGCGGACAGGGGGGACGAGACCCAGTACTTC. This gives the protein CASSADRGDETQYF. The rearrangement links TRBV9 to TRBJ2-5; 10 positions match TRBD1. Germline-derived CDR1 and CDR2 are SGDLS and YYNGEE. Unmatched junction bases numbered 4, after V lost 3 bases and J lost 5 bases. CDR3 length: 14 amino acids.

The chain recombines TRBV7-9 with TRBJ2-3; a weak D match, TRBD2 (6 bases). Trimming removed 5 bases from V and 5 bases from J, with 14 bases in between. The CDR3 loop spans 14 amino acids. Per germline, CDR1 SEHNR and CDR2 FQNEAQ (reference sequence). In DNA form, the CDR3 reads TGTGCCAGCAGCCCCGGGGCGGGGTTAGATACGCAGTATTTT. This codes for CASSPGAGLDTQYF.

V is TRBV7-9 and J is TRBJ2-1, with TRBD1 identical over 7 bases. V gave up 4 bases and J gave up 5 bases; unmatched junction bases: 11. From germline, CDR1 is SEHNR and CDR2 FQNEAQ (reference sequence). The CDR3 is made up of 16 amino acids. CDR3 DNA sequence: TGTGCCAGCAGCTACCAGACAGGGCGGTCCAACAATGAGCAGTTCTTC. Translated: CASSYQTGRSNNEQFF.

The genes are TRBV11-2 and TRBJ2-1, with 8 bases fitting TRBD1. Germline-derived CDR1 and CDR2 are SGHAT and FQNNGV. The CDR3 is 18 residues long. Germline trimming cut 0 bases from V and 1 base from J; bases unmatched to any gene: 8. The CDR3 DNA follows: TGTGCCAGCAGCTTAGAGTTACGCAGGGGGCTTTCCTACAATGAGCAGTTCTTC. Its translation: CASSLELRRGLSYNEQFF.

The chain combines TRBV28 with TRBJ2-1; D may be TRBD1 (5 bases). CDR3 length: 13 residues. Germline V CDR1 and CDR2: MDHEN, SYDVKM. Trimming stripped 5 bases from V and 8 bases from J, with 13 bases between. CDR3 nucleotides: TGTGCCAGCAGTCGCAGGGAAGTCTATGAGCAGTTCTTC. Encoded protein: CASSRREVYEQFF.

The rearrangement joins TRBV7-9 to TRBJ1-3; tentative D call: TRBD1 (6 bases). The CDR3 is 14 residues long. Per germline, CDR1 SEHNR and CDR2 FQNEAQ (reference sequence). Trimming took 5 bases from V and 1 from J, leaving 9 bases between them. This CDR3 is CASSTQGSGNTIYF. The DNA of the CDR3 is TGTGCCAGCAGCACCCAGGGGTCTGGAAACACCATATATTTT.

The chain combines TRBV9 with TRBJ1-1, with D possibly being TRBD1 (6 bases). The germline gives CDR1 SGDLS, CDR2 YYNGEE. The CDR3 runs 15 residues. The V end was cut by 0 bases, the J end by 5 bases, with 14 bases between. The DNA of the CDR3 is TGTGCCAGCAGCGTAGAGGGCTCTAGGGGGACTGAAGCTTTCTTT. This gives the protein CASSVEGSRGTEAFF.

The J gene is TRBJ2-3, the V gene TRBV9, with TRBD2 identical over 11 bases. The ends lost 3 bases at V and 2 bases at J; junction bases unmatched: 8. Germline lookup yields CDR1 SGDLS and CDR2 YYNGEE. The CDR3 runs 17 residues. DNA of the CDR3: TGTGCCAGCAGCGCCCCCCTAGCGGGAGGTCACACAGATACGCAGTATTTT. Encoded protein: CASSAPLAGGHTDTQYF.

The CDR3 here is CASSSGQVGYTF. In DNA, the CDR3 is TGTGCCAGCAGTAGTGGCCAGGTGGGCTACACCTTC. The chain has TRBV7-2 and TRBJ1-2; D remains unclear. The CDR3 runs 12 residues. V was clipped by 6 bases and J by 8 bases, with 13 bases between them. Germline lookup yields CDR1 SGHTA and CDR2 FQGNSA.

V usage is TRBV7-2 and J usage is TRBJ1-1; 9 bases match TRBD1. The CDR3 covers 14 residues. From germline, CDR1 is SGHTA and CDR2 FQGNSA. V lost 4 bases to trimming and J lost 3 bases; unmatched junction nucleotides: 3. CDR3 in amino acids: CASSSDRGYTEAFF. The CDR3 nucleotides read TGTGCCAGCAGCTCCGACAGGGGGTACACTGAAGCTTTCTTT.

J is TRBJ2-7 and V is TRBV2; TRBD2 is a possible D gene (6 bases). This CDR3 has 14 amino acids. Per germline, CDR1 SNHLY and CDR2 FYNNEI. Trimming took off 2 bases at V and 6 bases at J, with 14 bases between the two ends. The CDR3 bases are TGTGCCAGCAGTGAACTTAGGACTACAAGCGAGCAGTACTTC. Encoded protein: CASSELRTTSEQYF. Full variable domain (remainder filled in from reference TRBV2 and TRBJ2-7): EPEVTQTPSHQVTQMGQEVILRCVPISNHLYFYWYRQILGQKVEFLVSFYNNEISEKSEIFDDQFSVERPDGSNFTLKIRSTKLEDSAMYFCASSELRTTSEQYFGPGTRLTVT.

A note on this clone: This same CDR3 is encoded by further DNA sequences in the sample. The J gene is TRBJ2-3, the V gene TRBV13; 7 nucleotides align to TRBD1. The V segment lost 5 bases and the J segment 0 bases; nucleotides outside the gene matches: 5. CDR3 length: 15 amino acids. In germline, CDR1 is PRHDT, CDR2 FYEKMQ (reference sequence). This chain's CDR3 is CASSTRQGSTDTQYF. CDR3 coding DNA: TGTGCCAGCAGCACCCGACAGGGCAGCACAGATACGCAGTATTTT.

V gene TRBV9 combines with J gene TRBJ2-1; possible D gene TRBD1, 6 bases. The CDR3 runs 15 residues. Trimming took 4 bases from V and 5 from J, leaving 16 bases between them. CDR1 and CDR2 from the germline V gene are SGDLS and YYNGEE. The CDR3 bases are TGTGCCAGCAGCCCAGGGGTGGCGGTCGACAATGAGCAGTTCTTC. It is translated as CASSPGVAVDNEQFF.

Only one count was recorded for this clone. The V gene is TRBV5-1, the J gene TRBJ1-1, with D tentatively TRBD1 (6 bases). V lost 4 bases and J lost 4, with 20 bases in between. This CDR3 region has 16 residues. The germline gives CDR1 SGHRS, CDR2 YFSETQ. The CDR3 coding sequence is TGCGCCAGCAGCCCGGCCGGGGCGGGGGCAGGCACTGAAGCTTTCTTT. This encodes CASSPAGAGAGTEAFF.

This clone appeared a single time. J is TRBJ2-7 and V is TRBV5-1, with TRBD2 matching over 7 bases. V trimming: 0 bases; J trimming: 7 bases; junction bases outside the gene matches: 10. This CDR3 contains 15 residues. CDR1 is SGHRS and CDR2 is YFSETQ in the germline V gene. CDR3 DNA sequence: TGCGCCAGCAGCTTGGCCCTTGGCGGGAGTTGGGAGCAGTACTTC. This encodes CASSLALGGSWEQYF.

The V call is TRBV18, the J call TRBJ2-7; D possibly corresponds to TRBD2 (6 bases). Germline loops: CDR1 KGHSH, CDR2 LQKENI. V was cut by 1 base and J by 3 bases, with 13 bases left in between. The length of the CDR3 is 15 residues. CDR3 DNA: TGTGCCAGCTCACCACGACCGGGACTCGGCTACGAGCAGTACTTC. This sequence encodes CASSPRPGLGYEQYF.

This rearrangement joins TRBV30 to TRBJ2-2; TRBD1 might be the D (6 bases). V lost 5 bases to trimming and J lost 0 bases, with 7 bases between them. CDR3 length: 13 amino acids. Per the germline V gene, CDR1 is GTSNPN and CDR2 is SVGIG (reference sequence). CDR3 sequence (DNA): TGTGCCTGGGGACAGTCGAACACCGGGGAGCTGTTTTTT. This sequence encodes CAWGQSNTGELFF.

The rearrangement links TRBV19 to TRBJ1-2; D gene uncertain. Germline V gene lookup returns CDR1 LNHDA and CDR2 SQIVND (reference sequence). Trimming cost V 4 bases and J 7 bases, with 13 bases left between them. The CDR3 runs to 13 residues. CDR3 region: CASSTEGSVGYTF. CDR3 coding DNA: TGTGCCAGTAGTACGGAGGGTAGCGTTGGCTACACCTTC. The full variable domain, rest sourced from reference TRBV19 and TRBJ1-2, is DGGITQSPKYLFRKEGQNVTLSCEQNLNHDAMYWYRQDPGQGLRLIYYSQIVNDFQKGDIAEGYSVSREKKESFPLTVTSAQKNPTAFYLCASSTEGSVGYTFGSGTRLTVV.

The chain couples TRBV7-8 to TRBJ2-7; D gene unclear. The germline V gene encodes CDR1 SGHVS and CDR2 FQNEAQ. This CDR3 contains 15 residues. The V end was cut by 4 bases, the J end by 2 bases, with 15 bases between. Here the CDR3 DNA reads TGTGCCAGCAGCTCCCTCGACTGGTTACCCTACGAGCAGTACTTC. Protein sequence: CASSSLDWLPYEQYF.

This clone came up a few times. The CDR3 DNA follows: TGCGCCAGCAGCCCGGGACAGGGGGCCTCTGAAGCTTTCTTT. As protein: CASSPGQGASEAFF. The chain has TRBV5-1 and TRBJ1-1, with TRBD1 identical over 12 bases. This CDR3 contains 14 residues. V shed 4 bases, J shed 6 bases, and the junction held 4 bases outside the gene matches. Germline CDR1 and CDR2: SGHRS and YFSETQ.

CDR3 DNA: TGTGCCAGCAGCCGGAGACAGGGGGACCAGCCCCAGCATTTT. It translates to CASSRRQGDQPQHF. This chain connects TRBV27 to TRBJ1-5, with 9 nucleotides matching TRBD1. CDR1 MNHEY and CDR2 SMNVEV come from the germline V gene (reference sequence). This CDR3 region has 14 residues. J lost 7 bases, V lost 6 bases, and 7 bases had no gene match.

The chain uses TRBV4-2 and TRBJ2-7; 7 bases map to TRBD1. The CDR3 loop spans 15 amino acids. Germline loops: CDR1 LGHNA, CDR2 YNFKEQ. V trimming: 0 bases; J trimming: 4 bases; junction bases outside the gene matches: 6. The CDR3 DNA follows: TGTGCCAGCAGCCAAGAAGGGGGCGAGGGATACGAGCAGTACTTC. This translates into CASSQEGGEGYEQYF.

The chain joins TRBV28 to TRBJ2-3; a weak D match, TRBD1 (6 bases). Germline V lookup: CDR1 MDHEN, CDR2 SYDVKM. The length of the CDR3 is 18 residues. V lost 0 bases and J 3 bases, leaving 19 bases between the germline ends. This chain's CDR3 is CASSLWAQGRVLTDTQYF. The CDR3 coding sequence is TGTGCCAGCAGTTTATGGGCACAGGGCCGTGTGTTGACAGATACGCAGTATTTT.

The rearrangement links TRBV5-4 to TRBJ2-7, with a tentative D call TRBD2 (6 bases). The CDR3 is made up of 14 amino acids. Germline V gene sequence: CDR1 SGHNT, CDR2 YYREEE (reference sequence). With 0 bases removed from V and 5 bases from J, the gap between germline ends came to 12 bases. The CDR3 nucleotides read TGTGCCAGCAGCTTGGGGCTAGCGAGGAACGAGCAGTACTTC. This codes for CASSLGLARNEQYF.

The chain combines TRBV5-6 with TRBJ1-4; the D gene is possibly TRBD1 (6 bases). Trimming took off 0 bases at V and 6 bases at J, with 18 bases between the two ends. The germline V gene has CDR1 SGHDT and CDR2 YYEEEE. The CDR3 sequence is 17 residues long. The CDR3 DNA is TGTGCCAGCAGCTTGGGAGCACAGGGCACACTGGATGAAAAACTGTTTTTT. It specifies CASSLGAQGTLDEKLFF.

J is TRBJ2-7 and V is TRBV7-2; TRBD2 matches 8 bases. There are 15 residues in the CDR3. V was clipped by 2 bases and J by 2 bases; unmatched bases: 5. CDR1 SGHTA and CDR2 FQGNSA come from the germline V gene. The CDR3 nucleotides are TGTGCCAGCAGCTTAAGCGGGAGAGCCCCCTACGAGCAGTACTTC. It translates to CASSLSGRAPYEQYF.

The chain has TRBV6-5 and TRBJ1-1; 7 positions match TRBD1. In germline, CDR1 is MNHEY, CDR2 SVGAGI. With V trimmed by 2 bases and J by 0 bases, 6 bases remained unmatched. The CDR3 runs to 16 residues. In DNA, the CDR3 is TGTGCCAGCAGTTACAGTACAGGGGAGATGAACACTGAAGCTTTCTTT. It codes for CASSYSTGEMNTEAFF.

This chain joins TRBV7-9 and TRBJ2-1; 7 positions agree with TRBD2. CDR1 is SEHNR and CDR2 is FQNEAQ in the germline V gene (reference sequence). The V gene end was trimmed by 5 bases and the J gene end by 4 bases; junction bases not matched to a gene: 11. The CDR3 is 16 amino acids. The CDR3 DNA reads as TGTGCCAGCAGCCCTGGACTAGTTGGAATTTACAATGAGCAGTTCTTC. It is translated as CASSPGLVGIYNEQFF.

The chain employs TRBV27 and TRBJ1-1; D may be TRBD1 (6 bases). The CDR3 is 16 amino acids. Trimming stripped 4 bases from V and 0 bases from J, with 15 bases between. Germline V lookup: CDR1 MNHEY, CDR2 SMNVEV (reference sequence). This CDR3 is CASSWSPGTMNTEAFF. CDR3 DNA: TGTGCCAGCAGTTGGAGCCCCGGGACAATGAACACTGAAGCTTTCTTT.

This chain connects TRBV7-9 to TRBJ2-7; tentatively, D is TRBD1 (6 bases). This CDR3 has 16 residues. V lost 5 bases and J 4 bases, leaving 21 bases between the germline ends. The germline V gene has CDR1 SEHNR and CDR2 FQNEAQ (reference sequence). The chain's CDR3 is CASSGQTGPNLYEQYF. DNA for the CDR3: TGTGCCAGCAGCGGACAGACAGGACCTAACCTTTACGAGCAGTACTTC.

The genes are TRBV27 and TRBJ2-7, with D uncertain. The CDR3 length is 14 residues. Germline V gene lookup returns CDR1 MNHEY and CDR2 SMNVEV (reference sequence). Trimming removed 6 bases from V and 2 bases from J, with 14 bases in between. The CDR3 DNA follows: TGTGCCAGCAGCCCATACGGCGGAGCCTACGAGCAGTACTTC. Translation: CASSPYGGAYEQYF.